This T cell receptor beta chain was identified in a study of OX40 agonist ivuxolimab in advanced cancers. The CDR3 runs 17 residues. V was pared by 2 bases and J by 0 bases, with 17 bases between. In germline, CDR1 is MDHEN, CDR2 SYDVKM. Profiling relied on immunoSEQ multiplex PCR, and the TCRdb table lists in-frame clones only, not all of them. Of 25,000 to 35,000 clones detected, 85% appear once; the ten largest clones hold around 50%. Specimen: CD4+ or CD8+ T cells sorted from blood, collected in a trial of the OX40 agonist ivuxolimab. This chain connects TRBV28 to TRBJ2-7, with D perhaps TRBD1 (6 bases). The receptor was derived from an adult with an advanced solid tumor such as melanoma, head and neck, liver or kidney cancer. The CDR3 here is CASSLQSRGYGSYEQYF. In DNA form, the CDR3 reads TGTGCCAGCAGTTTACAGAGCAGGGGTTATGGCTCCTACGAGCAGTACTTC.